These 26 T cell receptor beta chains came from one sample sequenced in a study of blood T cells in healthy people across ages. A sample-barcoded 5' primer and a J-beta primer mix were used in a second PCR of roughly 6 to 11 cycles. MiXCR was run by TCRdb on the 5' RACE reads, yielding one entry per CDR3 protein. This sample carries some 1.8 million distinct CDR3 sequences, 30% to 40% of them seen once, and the ten largest clones take about 23%. Material for sequencing was blood. Source of these receptors: a human donor in good health.

In its sample, this clonotype was seen a few times. V is TRBV20-1 and J is TRBJ2-7, with TRBD2 matching 9 bases. CDR3 length equals 15 residues. Trimming removed 6 bases from V and 1 base from J; junction bases left unmatched: 10. CDR1 is DFQATT, CDR2 SNEGSKA, per germline (reference sequence). In nucleotides, the CDR3 is TGCAGTGCGGGCGGGACTAGCATCAGATCCTACGAGCAGTACTTC. It codes for CSAGGTSIRSYEQYF.

This clonotype was counted only a few times. CDR3 sequence: CASSLVGHLYEQYF. In DNA form, the CDR3 reads TGTGCCAGCAGCTTAGTGGGACACCTCTACGAGCAGTACTTC. The chain carries TRBV11-2 and TRBJ2-7; tentatively, D is TRBD1 (6 bases). The CDR3 spans 14 residues. Deletions cut 1 base from V and 3 bases from J, with 10 bases between. Germline values: CDR1 SGHAT, CDR2 FQNNGV.

The genes are TRBV7-3 and TRBJ1-2; D perhaps matches TRBD1 (6 bases). V lost 5 bases and J lost 3, with 16 bases in between. Per the germline V gene, CDR1 is SGHTA and CDR2 is FQGTGA. The CDR3 covers 15 residues. The CDR3 DNA sequence: TGTGCCAGCAGCCCGCTACCGGGACAAGACTATGGCTACACCTTC. Protein sequence: CASSPLPGQDYGYTF.

This sequence joins TRBV9 and TRBJ2-5, with D perhaps being TRBD1 or TRBD2 (5 bases each). The germline V gene has CDR1 SGDLS and CDR2 YYNGEE. Trimming left V 0 bases short and J 3 bases short, with 9 bases between. The CDR3 is 14 amino acids. The CDR3 here is CASSVGVGEETQYF. The CDR3 DNA sequence: TGTGCCAGCAGCGTAGGTGTGGGGGAAGAGACCCAGTACTTC.

This clonotype was counted a few times. This sequence joins TRBV28 and TRBJ1-2, with 9 nucleotides matching TRBD1. This CDR3 is built from 13 residues. Germline V gives CDR1 MDHEN, CDR2 SYDVKM. V was clipped by 10 bases and J by 5 bases; unmatched bases: 8. CDR3 nucleotide sequence: TGTGCCACCCGTTCCGGGACAGGGTATGGCTACACCTTC. This sequence encodes CATRSGTGYGYTF.

The V gene is TRBV20-1, the J gene TRBJ2-4; 8 nucleotides agree with TRBD2. J lost 0 bases, V lost 6 bases, and 16 bases had no gene match. The CDR3 totals 18 residues. Germline assignment: CDR1 DFQATT and CDR2 SNEGSKA (reference sequence). CDR3 DNA sequence: TGCAGTGCCGGGGAAAGCGGGGGTTTTCCCTTAGCCAAAAACATTCAGTACTTC. It translates to CSAGESGGFPLAKNIQYF.

A remark on this clonotype: A much larger clonotype is one base distant, so this may be a read error. The CDR3 here is CSARDPLGDTQYF. The CDR3 DNA follows: TGCAGTGCTAGAGATCCCTTGGGGGATACGCAGTATTTT. This chain uses TRBV20-1 with TRBJ2-3, with no clear D. CDR1 DFQATT and CDR2 SNEGSKA come from the germline V gene (reference sequence). There are 13 residues in the CDR3. V lost 0 bases, J lost 6 bases, and 10 bases lay in between.

A single count supports this clonotype. The chain recombines TRBV7-2 with TRBJ2-3, with D possibly TRBD1 on 5 matching bases. This CDR3 is 13 amino acids long. Trimming took off 5 bases at V and 7 bases at J, with 13 bases between the two ends. Germline loops: CDR1 SGHTA, CDR2 FQGNSA. The chain's CDR3 is CASSEEGANTQYF. CDR3 DNA: TGTGCCAGCAGCGAAGAAGGGGCCAATACGCAGTATTTT.

V usage is TRBV29-1 and J usage is TRBJ1-1; possible D gene TRBD1, 5 bases. Germline loops: CDR1 SQVTM, CDR2 ANQGSEA. Trimming removed 3 bases at V and 3 bases at J, with 11 bases between. The CDR3 has 13 amino acids. The DNA of the CDR3 is TGCAGCGTTGACAAGGGGTGGGACACTGAAGCTTTCTTT. Amino acids: CSVDKGWDTEAFF.

To note about this clonotype: Being one base from a much bigger clone, this may be a read error. The rearrangement uses TRBV7-9 and TRBJ2-1; 9 positions match TRBD2. Germline trimming cut 4 bases from V and 10 bases from J; bases unmatched to any gene: 8. This CDR3 spans 14 amino acids. CDR1 SEHNR and CDR2 FQNEAQ come from the germline V gene (reference sequence). The CDR3 protein is CASSWGGGAREQFF. As DNA, the CDR3 is TGTGCCAGCAGCTGGGGCGGGGGGGCCAGAGAGCAGTTCTTC.

V and J are TRBV4-3 and TRBJ2-5, with D possibly matching TRBD2 (6 bases). The J call is in doubt because the DNA end fits TRBJ2-7 better. Germline V lookup: CDR1 LGHNA, CDR2 YSLEER. The CDR3 has 13 residues. The CDR3 coding sequence is TGCGCCAGCAGCCAAACTTGGGGGGTCGAGCAGTACTTC. Residues: CASSQTWGVEQYF.

The chain is built from TRBV28 and TRBJ2-1, with a weak D call TRBD2 (6 bases). Germline CDR1 and CDR2: MDHEN and SYDVKM. V was clipped by 10 bases and J by 8 bases, with 18 bases between them. This CDR3 has 13 amino acids. CDR3 DNA: TGTGCCACCCCCGGGGGTACAAGCGATGAGCAGTTCTTC. Translation: CATPGGTSDEQFF. Full variable domain (outside the CDR3, taken from reference TRBV28 and TRBJ2-1): DVKVTQSSRYLVKRTGEKVFLECVQDMDHENMFWYRQDPGLGLRLIYFSYDVKMKEKGDIPEGYSVSREKKERFSLILESASTNQTSMYLCATPGGTSDEQFFGPGTRLTVL.

V and J are TRBV11-3 and TRBJ2-3, with D perhaps TRBD1 (6 bases). The CDR3 spans 14 residues. Germline V gene data show CDR1 as SGHNT and CDR2 as YENEEA. Trimming shortened V by 5 bases and J by 0 bases, and 9 bases separated the two germline ends. In nucleotides, the CDR3 is TGTGCCAGCAGCACAGGACAGAGCACAGATACGCAGTATTTT. Encoded protein: CASSTGQSTDTQYF.

The chain joins TRBV12-3 or TRBV12-4 to TRBJ2-7; TRBD1 matches 7 bases. Trimming at V came to 4 bases and at J to 9 bases, leaving 9 bases not matched to a gene. The CDR3 length is 13 residues. The CDR3 spells CASSYWGPGGQYF. As DNA, the CDR3 is TGTGCCAGCAGTTATTGGGGCCCAGGGGGGCAGTACTTC.

The chain joins TRBV4-2 to TRBJ1-5, with D possibly matching TRBD1 (5 bases). Germline CDR1 is LGHNA and CDR2 is YNFKEQ. Trimming pared 0 bases from V and 5 bases from J, leaving 14 bases between. The length of the CDR3 is 16 residues. CDR3 protein: CASSQDGRDGDQPQHF. DNA for the CDR3: TGTGCCAGCAGCCAAGACGGGAGGGACGGTGATCAGCCCCAGCATTTT.

This chain links TRBV4-2 with TRBJ2-1, with 9 bases fitting TRBD2. CDR1 is LGHNA and CDR2 is YNFKEQ in the germline V gene. There are 17 residues in the CDR3. After removal of 3 bases from V and 10 bases from J, the junction contained 16 bases not matched to a gene. This CDR3 reads CASSHYLASGDSQEQFF. CDR3 DNA sequence: TGTGCCAGCAGCCACTACCTCGCTAGCGGGGATTCACAGGAGCAGTTCTTC.

The genes are TRBV29-1 and TRBJ2-3; the D gene could be TRBD1 or TRBD2 (7 bases each). Germline V gives CDR1 SQVTM, CDR2 ANQGSEA. The CDR3 extends over 16 amino acids. V was pared by 0 bases and J by 4 bases, with 17 bases between. The CDR3 bases are TGCAGCGTTGAAGATCTACGGGCAGGGGGGGCAGATACGCAGTATTTT. Its protein is CSVEDLRAGGADTQYF.

CDR3 amino acids: CASSAGVWQPQHF. The CDR3 DNA is TGCGCCAGCAGCGCGGGAGTTTGGCAGCCCCAGCATTTT. This rearrangement joins TRBV4-3 to TRBJ1-5; D gene unclear. Trimming removed 5 bases at V and 7 bases at J, with 12 bases between. CDR1 is LGHNA and CDR2 is YSLEER in the germline V gene. CDR3 length: 13 amino acids.

V gene TRBV9 combines with J gene TRBJ1-1; D is unresolved. The CDR3 sequence is 14 residues long. The V and J ends lost 4 bases and 4 bases respectively, with 14 bases between them. Germline V gene data show CDR1 as SGDLS and CDR2 as YYNGEE. For the CDR3, the DNA is TGTGCCAGCAGCCCCATGGGGTCGGGCACTGAAGCTTTCTTT. Translating gives CASSPMGSGTEAFF.

The rearrangement links TRBV4-3 to TRBJ1-6, with unresolved D. The CDR3 covers 17 residues. V was trimmed by 0 bases and J by 9 bases, leaving 18 bases between them. From germline, CDR1 is LGHNA and CDR2 YSLEER. DNA of the CDR3: TGCGCCAGCAGCCAAGATGTTGGGCGGGCGCTGGGTTCACCCCTCCACTTT. It specifies CASSQDVGRALGSPLHF.

V is TRBV7-8 and J is TRBJ2-3, with a possible D match to TRBD2 (6 bases). V lost 5 bases and J 2 bases, leaving 14 bases between the germline ends. The CDR3 runs 15 residues. CDR1 and CDR2 (germline): SGHVS, FQNEAQ. The CDR3, as DNA: TGTGCCAGCAGCGTAGGGTCGGGGGACACAGATACGCAGTATTTT. This translates into CASSVGSGDTDTQYF.

The chain carries TRBV20-1 and TRBJ1-2, with D maybe TRBD1 (5 bases). Trimming took off 7 bases at V and 3 bases at J, with 21 bases between the two ends. This CDR3 has 15 amino acids. Germline lookup yields CDR1 DFQATT and CDR2 SNEGSKA (reference sequence). The CDR3 DNA is TGCAGTGGCGGATGGAGTGGGGGAGCTTACTATGGCTACACCTTC. It encodes CSGGWSGGAYYGYTF.

CDR3 nucleotides: TGTGCCAGCAGCTACCGAGCGGGGGGGGAGGTTGAGCAGTTCTTC. Translation gives CASSYRAGGEVEQFF. This chain uses TRBV5-5 with TRBJ2-1; 10 bases agree with TRBD2. The germline gives CDR1 SGHKS, CDR2 YYEKEE (reference sequence). V dropped 3 bases and J dropped 9; count of bases not matched to a gene: 9. This CDR3 region has 15 residues. The full variable domain, with the rest looked up from reference TRBV5-5 and TRBJ2-1, is DAGVTQSPTHLIKTRGQQVTLRCSPISGHKSVSWYQQVLGQGPQFIFQYYEKEERGRGNFPDRFSARQFPNYSSELNVNALLLGDSALYLCASSYRAGGEVEQFFGPGTRLTVL.

The chain couples TRBV7-9 to TRBJ2-5; 8 bases are a match to TRBD2. V lost 5 bases, J lost 3 bases, and 11 bases stayed unmatched. From germline, CDR1 is SEHNR and CDR2 FQNEAQ (reference sequence). The CDR3 runs 16 residues. The CDR3: CASSPRLANTKETQYF. The CDR3 coding sequence is TGTGCCAGCAGCCCGAGACTAGCGAACACTAAAGAGACCCAGTACTTC. Looking up the rest from reference TRBV7-9 and TRBJ2-5 gives the full variable domain: DTGVSQNPRHKITKRGQNVTFRCDPISEHNRLYWYRQTLGQGPEFLTYFQNEAQLEKSRLLSDRFSAERPKGSFSTLEIQRTEQGDSAMYLCASSPRLANTKETQYFGPGTRLLVL.

The rearrangement joins TRBV12-3 or TRBV12-4 to TRBJ1-5; no clear D. The ends were cut back, 2 bases at V and 3 bases at J, with 11 bases in the middle. This CDR3 has 15 amino acids. CDR3: CASSLYGEDNQPQHF. CDR3 nucleotides: TGTGCCAGCAGTTTATATGGGGAAGACAATCAGCCCCAGCATTTT.

This clonotype was observed at least ten times. V usage is TRBV29-1 and J usage is TRBJ2-3; D unresolved. The germline V gene has CDR1 SQVTM and CDR2 ANQGSEA. Trimming took off 0 bases at V and 2 bases at J, with 6 bases between the two ends. The length of the CDR3 is 13 residues. CDR3 region: CSVEEASTDTQYF. In DNA form, the CDR3 reads TGCAGCGTTGAAGAAGCATCCACAGATACGCAGTATTTT.